One sample yielded the 22 T cell receptor beta chains listed below, sequenced in a study of blood T cell repertoires in COVID-19. Produced via immunoSEQ multiplex PCR; TCRdb's table is partial and in-frame only. Found here are roughly 170,000 clones, under 85% of them singletons; the top ten hold roughly 7%. Sequencing was carried out using peripheral blood. The receptors here all came from a human donor in a cohort sampled during active COVID-19.

This chain joins TRBV5-4 and TRBJ1-6; perhaps TRBD1 as D (6 bases). Trimming removed 4 bases from V and 9 bases from J, with 11 bases in between. There are 13 residues in the CDR3. Germline V gene sequence: CDR1 SGHNT, CDR2 YYREEE (reference sequence). This chain's CDR3 is CASSTDRSSPLHF. The DNA of the CDR3 is TGTGCCAGCAGCACTGACAGGAGTTCACCCCTCCACTTT.

The gene calls are TRBV5-4 and TRBJ1-1, with D unclear. V lost 3 bases and J lost 2, with 5 bases in between. The CDR3 runs to 12 residues. Germline V gives CDR1 SGHNT, CDR2 YYREEE (reference sequence). CDR3 region: CASSSTNTEAFF. CDR3 coding DNA: TGTGCCAGCAGCTCGACTAACACTGAAGCTTTCTTT.

The chain combines TRBV7-9 with TRBJ1-6, with TRBD1 matching over 10 bases. The CDR3 is 17 residues long. V trimming: 1 base; J trimming: 0 bases; junction bases outside the gene matches: 0. Germline assignment: CDR1 SEHNR and CDR2 FQNEAQ (reference sequence). The CDR3 DNA sequence: TGTGCCAGCAGCTTAGGGACAGGGGGCTCCTATAATTCACCCCTCCACTTT. Residues: CASSLGTGGSYNSPLHF.

This chain uses TRBV29-1 with TRBJ2-1, with TRBD1 matching over 8 bases. The V and J ends lost 6 bases and 7 bases, in that order; junction bases with no gene match: 14. Germline CDR1 is SQVTM and CDR2 is ANQGSEA. CDR3 size: 15 residues. The CDR3 sequence: CSVPSRDRYSNEQFF. The CDR3 DNA reads as TGCAGCGTCCCTTCTAGGGACAGGTATTCTAATGAGCAGTTCTTC.

Only one count was recorded for this clone. This sample also contains other DNA sequences that code for the same CDR3. The chain links TRBV9 to TRBJ2-7; TRBD1 is a possible D gene (5 bases). The CDR3 runs 14 residues. Germline assignment: CDR1 SGDLS and CDR2 YYNGEE. V gave up 2 bases and J gave up 4 bases, with 13 bases separating them. The CDR3 is CASSVGREGYEQYF. CDR3 DNA: TGTGCCAGCAGCGTGGGCAGGGAAGGGTACGAGCAGTACTTC.

The table lists this clone with a few counts. The chain is built from TRBV5-4 and TRBJ1-2, with TRBD1 identical over 8 bases. Trimming removed 0 bases from V and 4 bases from J; junction bases left unmatched: 8. The CDR3 loop spans 16 amino acids. Germline CDR1 reads SGHNT; CDR2 reads YYREEE (reference sequence). The CDR3 is CASSLALGQGFYGYTF. In DNA, the CDR3 is TGTGCCAGCAGCTTGGCCCTTGGACAGGGTTTCTATGGCTACACCTTC.

J is TRBJ1-1 and V is TRBV9, with 9 positions matching TRBD1. This CDR3 has 16 residues. V shed 3 bases and J 3 bases; nucleotides not matched to a gene: 9. Germline-derived CDR1 and CDR2 are SGDLS and YYNGEE. CDR3 in amino acids: CASSALTGGGDTEAFF. The CDR3 nucleotides read TGTGCCAGCAGCGCCTTAACAGGGGGCGGGGACACTGAAGCTTTCTTT.

CDR3 region: CASSIGRTDYGYTF. In nucleotides, the CDR3 is TGTGCCAGTAGTATAGGGCGTACAGACTATGGCTACACCTTC. The rearrangement uses TRBV19 and TRBJ1-2; D gene unclear. CDR3 size: 14 residues. V lost 1 base, J lost 3 bases, and 9 bases lay in between. Germline V lookup: CDR1 LNHDA, CDR2 SQIVND (reference sequence).

This clone was detected once. V is TRBV19 and J is TRBJ2-5; 10 bases align to TRBD1. J was trimmed by 5 bases and V by 3 bases; bases with no gene match: 3. Germline assignment: CDR1 LNHDA and CDR2 SQIVND (reference sequence). The CDR3 consists of 14 residues. The CDR3 region is CASSMTGGAETQYF. CDR3 DNA sequence: TGTGCCAGTAGTATGACAGGGGGCGCGGAGACCCAGTACTTC.

The chain carries TRBV6-2 or TRBV6-3 and TRBJ1-2; the D is unclear. The CDR3 spans 13 residues. Germline lookup yields CDR1 MNHEY and CDR2 SVGEGT. V gave up 4 bases and J gave up 1 base, with 7 bases separating them. CDR3 sequence reads: CASSLVSNYGYTF. The CDR3 region has the DNA TGTGCCAGCAGTTTGGTCAGTAACTATGGCTACACCTTC.

V gene TRBV2 combines with J gene TRBJ2-1; D is perhaps TRBD2 (5 bases). V was shortened by 6 bases and J by 0 bases, with 21 bases between the two germline ends. The CDR3 loop spans 18 amino acids. Germline CDR1 reads SNHLY; CDR2 reads FYNNEI. The CDR3 DNA follows: TGTGCCAGCAGCAACCCCGGCGGGTGGCAAAGCTCCTACAATGAGCAGTTCTTC. Translation: CASSNPGGWQSSYNEQFF. The whole variable domain, remainder taken from reference TRBV2 and TRBJ2-1, is EPEVTQTPSHQVTQMGQEVILRCVPISNHLYFYWYRQILGQKVEFLVSFYNNEISEKSEIFDDQFSVERPDGSNFTLKIRSTKLEDSAMYFCASSNPGGWQSSYNEQFFGPGTRLTVL.

The V and J genes are TRBV6-1 and TRBJ1-5, with 11 bases lining up with TRBD1. This CDR3 region has 15 residues. Germline values: CDR1 MNHNS, CDR2 SASEGT. J was trimmed by 5 bases and V by 1 base; bases with no gene match: 1. CDR3 region: CASSEGTGGYQPQHF. DNA of the CDR3: TGTGCCAGCAGTGAAGGGACAGGGGGCTATCAGCCCCAGCATTTT.

This clone was recorded only once. The genes are TRBV6-5 and TRBJ2-7, with 7 positions matching TRBD1. Looked up from germline, CDR1 is MNHEY and CDR2 is SVGAGI. Unmatched junction bases numbered 13, after V lost 10 bases and J lost 7 bases. The length of the CDR3 is 13 residues. The CDR3 sequence is CATSHDRVGEQYF. In DNA form, the CDR3 reads TGTGCCACCTCGCACGACAGGGTGGGGGAGCAGTACTTC.

V and J are TRBV14 and TRBJ1-2; 8 bases align to TRBD1. With 0 bases clipped from V and 4 bases from J, the junction kept 7 bases outside the gene matches. The CDR3 is 16 amino acids. Germline CDR1 and CDR2: SGHDN and FVKESK. The CDR3 sequence is CASSQDTPGGVYGYTF. CDR3 coding DNA: TGTGCCAGCAGCCAAGACACCCCAGGGGGCGTCTATGGCTACACCTTC.

V is TRBV30 and J is TRBJ1-2; 8 nucleotides agree with TRBD1. Trimming took 3 bases from V and 4 from J; bases not matched to a gene: 10. The CDR3 extends over 15 amino acids. The germline V gene has CDR1 GTSNPN and CDR2 SVGIG (reference sequence). In DNA, the CDR3 is TGTGCCTGGAGCACCCAGGGGGCGCATACCTATGGCTACACCTTC. Protein sequence: CAWSTQGAHTYGYTF. Using reference TRBV30 and TRBJ1-2 for the parts outside the CDR3, the full variable domain is SQTIHQWPATLVQPVGSPLSLECTVEGTSNPNLYWYRQAAGRGLQLLFYSVGIGQISSEVPQNLSASRPQDRQFILSSKKLLLSDSGFYLCAWSTQGAHTYGYTFGSGTRLTVV.

This clone has a handful of counts. The chain employs TRBV2 and TRBJ1-1; 7 bases are a match to TRBD1. Germline V gives CDR1 SNHLY, CDR2 FYNNEI. The length of the CDR3 is 16 residues. V shed 0 bases and J 1 base; nucleotides not matched to a gene: 5. CDR3 coding DNA: TGTGCCAGCAGTGAAGCTCGGGACAGCTCGAACACTGAAGCTTTCTTT. It yields the protein CASSEARDSSNTEAFF.

The chain uses TRBV5-1 and TRBJ2-7; 8 positions match TRBD2. Germline CDR1 reads SGHRS; CDR2 reads YFSETQ. The CDR3 consists of 15 residues. Trimming took 4 bases from V and 2 from J; bases not matched to a gene: 8. The CDR3 protein is CASSVLAGGAYEQYF. The CDR3 DNA is TGCGCCAGCAGCGTTCTAGCGGGCGGAGCCTACGAGCAGTACTTC. Complete variable domain (other parts from reference TRBV5-1 and TRBJ2-7): KAGVTQTPRYLIKTRGQQVTLSCSPISGHRSVSWYQQTPGQGLQFLFEYFSETQRNKGNFPGRFSGRQFSNSRSEMNVSTLELGDSALYLCASSVLAGGAYEQYFGPGTRLTVT.

CDR3 in amino acids: CASSPRRGYSGNTIYF. CDR3 in DNA: TGTGCCAGCAGCCCCAGACGGGGATACTCTGGAAACACCATATATTTT. The chain joins TRBV5-4 to TRBJ1-3; no clear D. Germline values: CDR1 SGHNT, CDR2 YYREEE (reference sequence). The V gene lost 4 bases and the J gene lost 0 bases, with 14 bases spanning the gap. The length of the CDR3 is 16 residues.

This chain links TRBV30 with TRBJ1-1; 7 positions match TRBD1. Germline V lookup: CDR1 GTSNPN, CDR2 SVGIG (reference sequence). The CDR3 has 15 residues. The V and J ends lost 2 bases and 1 base, in that order; junction bases with no gene match: 7. CDR3 sequence: CAWSITGVSNTEAFF. The CDR3 nucleotides read TGTGCCTGGAGTATAACAGGGGTGTCGAACACTGAAGCTTTCTTT.

As regards this clone: The same CDR3 also results from other DNA sequences found in this sample. The chain is built from TRBV2 and TRBJ2-7; 10 nucleotides agree with TRBD2. V was pared by 6 bases and J by 3 bases, with 8 bases of the junction left unmatched. The CDR3 extends over 15 amino acids. CDR1 and CDR2 from the germline V gene are SNHLY and FYNNEI. Here the CDR3 reads CASSGGLAVSYEQYF. The CDR3 bases are TGTGCCAGCAGCGGAGGACTAGCGGTGAGCTACGAGCAGTACTTC.

This clone has just a few counts. The V call is TRBV5-4, the J call TRBJ1-6; D may be TRBD1 (6 bases). Germline CDR1 SGHNT, CDR2 YYREEE (reference sequence). Trimming took off 1 base at V and 7 bases at J, with 9 bases between the two ends. This CDR3 has 14 amino acids. CDR3 coding DNA: TGTGCCAGCAGCTTGCCAGGGGCGAATTCACCCCTCCACTTT. Translation: CASSLPGANSPLHF.

The rearrangement uses TRBV6-1 and TRBJ2-7; 9 nucleotides match TRBD1. The CDR3 sequence is 16 residues long. The ends lost 2 bases at V and 2 bases at J; junction bases unmatched: 7. CDR1 is MNHNS and CDR2 is SASEGT in the germline V gene. This CDR3 reads CASSEMDRGEPYEQYF. The CDR3, as DNA: TGTGCCAGCAGTGAAATGGACAGGGGAGAACCCTACGAGCAGTACTTC.